One sample yielded the 32 T cell receptor beta chains listed below, sequenced in a study of CD8 T cells in ankylosing spondylitis. Their antigens remain unidentified. Via MiXCR, TCRdb re-called the 5' RACE reads, giving one row per CDR3 protein. The sample consists of some 330,000 distinct CDR3 sequences, less than 10% of them appearing once. Broader study findings: Seemingly characteristic of ankylosing spondylitis blood was a TCR beta motif consisting of about 8 highly homologous variants.

The material sequenced was blood, either unsorted or a sorted T cell fraction (not recorded which). These receptors were obtained from a male donor with ankylosing spondylitis.

This clonotype was seen only a few times. The J gene is TRBJ2-7, the V gene TRBV29-1; D not certain. This CDR3 contains 14 residues. The V gene's germline CDR1 is SQVTM and CDR2 ANQGSEA. The germline V and J ends were trimmed by 1 base and 7 bases, with 17 bases remaining between them. CDR3 coding DNA: TGCAGCGTTGAAGCCCCGGGCAGGCCAGAGGAGCAGTACTTC. Translated, it gives CSVEAPGRPEEQYF.

The V gene is TRBV5-1, the J gene TRBJ1-6; D call uncertain. Germline V gene lookup returns CDR1 SGHRS and CDR2 YFSETQ. There are 12 residues in the CDR3. Deletions cut 4 bases from V and 9 bases from J, with 8 bases between. The CDR3 loop reads CASSENISPLHF. For the CDR3, the DNA is TGCGCCAGCAGCGAGAATATTTCACCCCTCCACTTT.

The genes are TRBV4-1 and TRBJ2-5, with 9 nucleotides matching TRBD2. Per germline, CDR1 MGHRA and CDR2 YSYEKL. This CDR3 region has 15 residues. J lost 5 bases, V lost 3 bases, and 7 bases had no gene match. CDR3 region: CASSQLGLARETQYF. For the CDR3, the DNA is TGCGCCAGCAGCCAGCTGGGACTAGCACGTGAGACCCAGTACTTC.

Many counts were recorded for this clonotype. The rearrangement uses TRBV12-3 or TRBV12-4 and TRBJ2-7; 7 nucleotides match TRBD1. V shed 5 bases and J 0 bases; nucleotides not matched to a gene: 4. The CDR3 consists of 14 residues. CDR3 loop: CASSPTGSSYEQYF. CDR3 coding DNA: TGTGCCAGCAGTCCGACAGGGTCCTCCTACGAGCAGTACTTC.

The table lists this clonotype with many counts. The chain is built from TRBV18 and TRBJ1-5; 8 positions match TRBD1. The CDR3 is 15 residues long. V was pared by 3 bases and J by 7 bases, with 8 bases of the junction left unmatched. The germline gives CDR1 KGHSH, CDR2 LQKENI. Here the CDR3 reads CASSPTQGAEQPQHF. In nucleotides, the CDR3 is TGTGCCAGCTCACCGACGCAGGGGGCTGAGCAGCCCCAGCATTTT.

The table lists this clonotype with many counts. This rearrangement joins TRBV28 to TRBJ1-4, with D perhaps matching TRBD1 (6 bases). V lost 5 bases and J 5 bases, leaving 18 bases between the germline ends. Germline values: CDR1 MDHEN, CDR2 SYDVKM. The CDR3 has 16 residues. CDR3 amino acids: CASSPHHGGANEKLFF. DNA of the CDR3: TGTGCCAGCAGTCCACACCACGGGGGCGCCAATGAAAAACTGTTTTTT. The full variable domain, rest sourced from reference TRBV28 and TRBJ1-4, is DVKVTQSSRYLVKRTGEKVFLECVQDMDHENMFWYRQDPGLGLRLIYFSYDVKMKEKGDIPEGYSVSREKKERFSLILESASTNQTSMYLCASSPHHGGANEKLFFGSGTQLSVL.

This clonotype was counted ten times or more. The V gene is TRBV12-3 or TRBV12-4, the J gene TRBJ2-1, with 11 nucleotides matching TRBD2. The length of the CDR3 is 17 residues. The V and J ends lost 5 bases and 0 bases, in that order; junction bases with no gene match: 6. The CDR3 DNA is TGTGCCAGCAGTCCCCGGACTAGCGGGTACTCCTACAATGAGCAGTTCTTC. Its protein is CASSPRTSGYSYNEQFF.

This chain connects TRBV25-1 to TRBJ2-7; D may be TRBD2 (7 bases). Germline loops: CDR1 MGHDK, CDR2 SYGVNS. CDR3 size: 16 residues. V was trimmed by 4 bases and J by 5 bases, leaving 21 bases between them. CDR3 DNA: TGTGCCAGCAGTGGTTTTGTGGGGGGGCGCTTGAACGAGCAGTACTTC. It translates to CASSGFVGGRLNEQYF.

This clonotype was seen only a few times. This chain joins TRBV6-1 and TRBJ2-7; 8 bases are a match to TRBD1. The J segment lost 4 bases and the V segment lost 6 bases, leaving 8 bases of the junction unmatched. The germline CDR1 and CDR2 sequences are MNHNS and SASEGT. The length of the CDR3 is 14 residues. CDR3 sequence (DNA): TGTGCCAGCAGGGCCCCAGGGGGCAGGTACGAGCAGTACTTC. Translated, it gives CASRAPGGRYEQYF.

This clonotype was picked up many times. The chain employs TRBV10-3 and TRBJ2-1, with TRBD1 matching over 10 bases. Germline V CDR1 and CDR2: ENHRY, SYGVKD. V gave up 6 bases and J gave up 7 bases; unmatched junction bases: 6. There are 14 residues in the CDR3. The CDR3 DNA reads TGTGCCATCAGGCGGGACAGGGGAAGGAATGAGCAGTTCTTC. It specifies CAIRRDRGRNEQFF.

This clonotype was detected only a few times. The J gene is TRBJ2-3, the V gene TRBV20-1, with D perhaps TRBD2 (6 bases). CDR1 and CDR2 (germline): DFQATT, SNEGSKA (reference sequence). Trimming removed 4 bases at V and 4 bases at J, with 12 bases between. This CDR3 has 13 residues. The CDR3 nucleotides are TGCAGTGCTAAAATGGGAGGCCCAGATACGCAGTATTTT. This gives the protein CSAKMGGPDTQYF.

The chain is built from TRBV8-2 and TRBJ2-1; TRBD2 reflects the table's D call only, with no check against the DNA. TRBV8-2 is annotated as a pseudogene. CDR3 length equals 21 residues. The CDR3: CGSSQDFPGLAGGIGGNEQFF. In nucleotides, the CDR3 is TGTGGCAGCAGCCAAGATTTCCCGGGACTAGCGGGAGGAATAGGGGGGAATGAGCAGTTCTTC.

A few counts support this clonotype. This CDR3 is CASRRGDGELFF. In DNA form, the CDR3 reads TGTGCCAGCAGAAGAGGGGACGGGGAGCTGTTTTTT. J is TRBJ2-2 and V is TRBV6-4; D possibly matches TRBD1 or TRBD2 (5 bases each). The CDR3 length is 12 residues. The V and J ends lost 6 bases and 7 bases respectively, with 9 bases between them. Germline V CDR1 and CDR2: MRHNA, SNTAGT.

This clonotype showed up just a few times. V usage is TRBV11-2 and J usage is TRBJ2-3; 13 bases fit TRBD2. V was clipped by 1 base and J by 4 bases; unmatched bases: 17. This CDR3 has 21 amino acids. Germline V lookup: CDR1 SGHAT, CDR2 FQNNGV. This chain's CDR3 is CASSLVSRGLAGPGWADTQYF. The CDR3 coding sequence is TGTGCCAGCAGCTTAGTTAGTAGGGGACTAGCGGGACCTGGCTGGGCAGATACGCAGTATTTT.

This clonotype showed up many times. The gene calls are TRBV7-9 and TRBJ2-5; D gene unclear. Germline-derived CDR1 and CDR2 are SEHNR and FQNEAQ (reference sequence). V lost 5 bases and J 1 base, leaving 11 bases between the germline ends. This CDR3 has 14 residues. CDR3 loop: CASSQTAVQETQYF. For the CDR3, the DNA is TGTGCCAGCAGCCAAACGGCAGTCCAAGAGACCCAGTACTTC. The full variable domain, with the rest looked up from reference TRBV7-9 and TRBJ2-5, is DTGVSQNPRHKITKRGQNVTFRCDPISEHNRLYWYRQTLGQGPEFLTYFQNEAQLEKSRLLSDRFSAERPKGSFSTLEIQRTEQGDSAMYLCASSQTAVQETQYFGPGTRLLVL.

This clonotype has a handful of counts. The V gene is TRBV18, the J gene TRBJ2-7, with unresolved D. In germline, CDR1 is KGHSH, CDR2 LQKENI. V was clipped by 1 base and J by 5 bases, with 15 bases between them. The CDR3 is 15 amino acids. The CDR3 is CASSPQLPAMDEQYF. The CDR3 DNA follows: TGTGCCAGCTCACCACAACTGCCGGCTATGGACGAGCAGTACTTC.

This clonotype was picked up many times. The chain uses TRBV5-1 and TRBJ1-1; no firm D call. Germline V lookup: CDR1 SGHRS, CDR2 YFSETQ. The CDR3 consists of 15 residues. V dropped 0 bases and J dropped 4 bases, with 13 bases sitting between them. The CDR3, as DNA: TGCGCCAGCAGCTTGGGATCAGACGGGTTCACTGAAGCTTTCTTT. Translated, it gives CASSLGSDGFTEAFF.

The chain has TRBV5-6 and TRBJ2-7; D is unresolved. Per germline, CDR1 SGHDT and CDR2 YYEEEE. V lost 2 bases, J lost 0 bases, and 12 bases lay in between. CDR3 length: 15 residues. The CDR3 bases are TGTGCCAGCAGCTTAGGAGACTGGAGCTCCTACGAGCAGTACTTC. Translating it yields CASSLGDWSSYEQYF.

In this sample, this clonotype turned up many times. The chain uses TRBV2 and TRBJ2-2, with D perhaps matching TRBD2 (5 bases). The germline CDR1 and CDR2 sequences are SNHLY and FYNNEI. There are 15 residues in the CDR3. Trimming removed 1 base at V and 0 bases at J, with 6 bases between. Written as DNA, the CDR3 is TGTGCCAGCAGTGAAGAGAGGGCGAACACCGGGGAGCTGTTTTTT. It encodes CASSEERANTGELFF. Full variable domain (rest looked up from reference TRBV2 and TRBJ2-2): EPEVTQTPSHQVTQMGQEVILRCVPISNHLYFYWYRQILGQKVEFLVSFYNNEISEKSEIFDDQFSVERPDGSNFTLKIRSTKLEDSAMYFCASSEERANTGELFFGEGSRLTVL.

This clonotype has ten or more counts. This chain connects TRBV12-3 or TRBV12-4 to TRBJ1-5, with D unresolved. With 1 base removed from V and 0 bases from J, the gap between germline ends came to 7 bases. This CDR3 has 15 residues. The CDR3 spells CASSLGAGSNQPQHF. CDR3 DNA: TGTGCCAGCAGTTTAGGGGCAGGTAGCAATCAGCCCCAGCATTTT.

This clonotype has a handful of counts. The V call is TRBV12-3 or TRBV12-4, the J call TRBJ2-3; 7 bases agree with TRBD2. V lost 5 bases and J lost 6; bases outside the gene matches: 5. This CDR3 is 13 amino acids long. Written as DNA, the CDR3 is TGTGCCAGCAGTGCCTTTAGCGGGGATACGCAGTATTTT. Residues: CASSAFSGDTQYF.

The V call is TRBV11-2, the J call TRBJ2-1; 12 bases are a match to TRBD2. V dropped 5 bases and J dropped 0; count of bases not matched to a gene: 11. CDR1 and CDR2 (germline): SGHAT, FQNNGV. CDR3 length: 19 amino acids. The CDR3 reads CASSRAPETSGSSYNEQFF. The CDR3 DNA reads TGTGCCAGCAGCCGCGCCCCCGAGACTAGCGGGAGCTCCTACAATGAGCAGTTCTTC.

V is TRBV5-5 and J is TRBJ2-3, with a tentative D call TRBD1 (6 bases). The CDR3 is 12 amino acids. The V and J ends lost 4 bases and 6 bases respectively, with 9 bases between them. CDR1 SGHKS and CDR2 YYEKEE come from the germline V gene (reference sequence). As DNA, the CDR3 is TGTGCCAGCAGCGGGACAAGGGATACGCAGTATTTT. It specifies CASSGTRDTQYF.

This clonotype came up a few times. J is TRBJ1-2 and V is TRBV20-1; 9 bases line up with TRBD1. J gave up 4 bases and V 6 bases, and 3 bases lay outside the gene matches. Germline V gives CDR1 DFQATT, CDR2 SNEGSKA (reference sequence). The CDR3 runs 12 residues. CDR3 residues: CSAPTGGYGYTF. As DNA, the CDR3 is TGCAGTGCGCCGACAGGGGGCTATGGCTACACCTTC.

This clonotype was seen more than once but under ten times. The chain combines TRBV12-3 or TRBV12-4 with TRBJ2-2; D gene uncertain. The CDR3 consists of 14 residues. V was trimmed by 7 bases and J by 8 bases, leaving 17 bases between them. The CDR3 loop reads CASISRTPTGELFF. In DNA form, the CDR3 reads TGTGCCAGCATCTCCAGAACACCTACTGGGGAGCTGTTTTTT.

This rearrangement joins TRBV29-1 to TRBJ2-7; maybe TRBD1 (5 bases). V dropped 6 bases and J dropped 0 bases, with 9 bases sitting between them. Germline V gene sequence: CDR1 SQVTM, CDR2 ANQGSEA. The CDR3 is made up of 12 amino acids. The CDR3 region is CSVRQSSYEQYF. CDR3 DNA sequence: TGCAGCGTGAGACAGAGCTCCTACGAGCAGTACTTC.

This clonotype was observed a few times. The genes are TRBV5-6 and TRBJ1-2, with 7 nucleotides matching TRBD1. This CDR3 has 15 amino acids. The ends lost 0 bases at V and 5 bases at J; junction bases unmatched: 7. CDR1 and CDR2 (germline): SGHDT, YYEEEE. The CDR3 DNA reads TGTGCCAGCAGCTTGGTAGCAGGGGGGCGTTATGGCTACACCTTC. Residues: CASSLVAGGRYGYTF. Based on the CDR3 plus reference TRBV5-6 and TRBJ1-2, the full variable domain is DAGVTQSPTHLIKTRGQQVTLRCSPKSGHDTVSWYQQALGQGPQFIFQYYEEEERQRGNFPDRFSGHQFPNYSSELNVNALLLGDSALYLCASSLVAGGRYGYTFGSGTRLTVV.

This rearrangement joins TRBV7-3 to TRBJ2-7; 7 bases agree with TRBD2. There are 14 residues in the CDR3. CDR1 is SGHTA, CDR2 FQGTGA, per germline. With 5 bases clipped from V and 3 bases from J, the junction kept 7 bases outside the gene matches. The CDR3 bases are TGTGCCAGCAGCCTAAGGGCGGGAGTCTACGAGCAGTACTTC. This translates into CASSLRAGVYEQYF.

This clonotype was detected ten times or more. The chain employs TRBV2 and TRBJ2-2; tentatively, D is TRBD1 or TRBD2 (5 bases each). The CDR3 is made up of 15 amino acids. Germline V gives CDR1 SNHLY, CDR2 FYNNEI. V was clipped by 10 bases and J by 2 bases, with 17 bases between them. For the CDR3, the DNA is TGTGCCACCACGGCCCGGGACCACAACACCGGGGAGCTGTTTTTT. Translated: CATTARDHNTGELFF.

V gene TRBV2 combines with J gene TRBJ2-5; TRBD1 matches 8 bases. The V segment lost 6 bases and the J segment 4 bases; nucleotides outside the gene matches: 7. Germline assignment: CDR1 SNHLY and CDR2 FYNNEI. This CDR3 contains 14 residues. In DNA form, the CDR3 reads TGTGCCAGCAGAGGGCAGGGGGCTCGAGAGACCCAGTACTTC. It yields the protein CASRGQGARETQYF.

This clonotype occurred a few times. The chain carries TRBV20-1 and TRBJ2-6, with TRBD2 identical over 9 bases. The CDR3 covers 17 residues. Looked up from germline, CDR1 is DFQATT and CDR2 is SNEGSKA (reference sequence). The V and J ends lost 3 bases and 4 bases, in that order; junction bases with no gene match: 10. CDR3 DNA: TGCAGTGCTAGGCACCCGGGACTAGCTCCCGGGGCCAACGTCCTGACTTTC. Its protein is CSARHPGLAPGANVLTF.

This clonotype has just a few counts. V gene TRBV27 combines with J gene TRBJ2-3, with 8 bases aligning to TRBD2. This CDR3 region has 19 residues. CDR1 and CDR2 from the germline V gene are MNHEY and SMNVEV (reference sequence). Unmatched junction bases numbered 17, after V lost 6 bases and J lost 0 bases. The CDR3 spells CASREASAGGPRSTDTQYF. The DNA of the CDR3 is TGTGCCAGCAGAGAAGCGAGTGCGGGAGGACCTAGAAGCACAGATACGCAGTATTTT.